These T cell receptor beta chains were read from a single sample in a study of cytomegalovirus exposure and HLA in healthy donors. TCRdb's table, derived via immunoSEQ multiplex PCR, lists solely in-frame clones and lacks some. The sample holds approximately 130,000 clones; roughly 77% are singletons and the top ten take under 2%. The material sequenced was PBMCs. The receptors were gathered from a man between 18 and 29 years old in good health and CMV-seronegative. Each CDR3 is given with its conserved first and last residue. Each record gives: J gene, D gene, V gene, clone size, CDR3 DNA, CDR3 protein. D genes are given only for firm matches. Clone size is not always given. Where it is, it says once, few, many or a class for expanded clones.

J gene: TRBJ1-2; D gene: NA; V gene: TRBV19; clone size: once; CDR3 DNA: TGTGCCAGTACCATCCAGCCCCAGGGGCCGGCACTGGATGGCTACACCTTC; CDR3 protein: CASTIQPQGPALDGYTF
J gene: TRBJ1-1; D gene: TRBD1; V gene: TRBV7-9; clone size: NA; CDR3 DNA: TGTTCCAGCAGCCCAGGGGGAGACACTGAAGCTTTCTTT; CDR3 protein: CSSSPGGDTEAFF
J gene: TRBJ1-1; D gene: NA; V gene: TRBV7-9; clone size: NA; CDR3 DNA: TGTGCCAGCGCCGGAGGGGTTGAAGCTTTCTTT; CDR3 protein: CASAGGVEAFF
J gene: TRBJ1-1; D gene: NA; V gene: TRBV6-6; clone size: NA; CDR3 DNA: TGTGCCAGCAGCTCCCGGTCTTCCGGAGCGGGTCTGTCAGCTTTCTTT; CDR3 protein: CASSSRSSGAGLSAFF
J gene: TRBJ1-3; D gene: NA; V gene: TRBV15; clone size: NA; CDR3 DNA: TGTGCCACCAGCAGAGATGAAGGGGCACGGGCTGGAAACACCATATATTTT; CDR3 protein: CATSRDEGARAGNTIYF
J gene: TRBJ1-4; D gene: TRBD1; V gene: TRBV7-8; clone size: NA; CDR3 DNA: TGTGCCAGCAGCCTGGGACAGGGTTCGGAAAAACTGTTTTTT; CDR3 protein: CASSLGQGSEKLFF
J gene: TRBJ1-6; D gene: TRBD1; V gene: TRBV27; clone size: NA; CDR3 DNA: TGTGCCAGCAGTTCTGGACAGGGAGCGGATAATTCACCCCTCCACTTT; CDR3 protein: CASSSGQGADNSPLHF
J gene: TRBJ2-2; D gene: NA; V gene: TRBV6-6; clone size: NA; CDR3 DNA: TGTGCCAGCAGACATGCAGGGGAAAACACCGGGGAGCTGTTTTTT; CDR3 protein: CASRHAGENTGELFF
J gene: TRBJ2-5; D gene: TRBD2; V gene: TRBV7-8; clone size: NA; CDR3 DNA: TGTGCCAGCAGCTTAGGGGGAGTAGCGGGGGGCCGGGAGACCCAGTACTTC; CDR3 protein: CASSLGGVAGGRETQYF
J gene: TRBJ1-1; D gene: NA; V gene: TRBV6-1; clone size: NA; CDR3 DNA: TGTGCCAGCAGTGAGGGAGAGAACACTGAAGCTTTCTTT; CDR3 protein: CASSEGENTEAFF
J gene: TRBJ1-1; D gene: TRBD1; V gene: TRBV5-1; clone size: NA; CDR3 DNA: TGCGCCAGCAGCTTGGTAGGACAGGGAGGCACTGAAGCTTTCTTT; CDR3 protein: CASSLVGQGGTEAFF
J gene: TRBJ1-1; D gene: NA; V gene: TRBV7-9; clone size: NA; CDR3 DNA: TGTGCCAGCAGGCGGACTACAGACGAAATTAAGGCTTTCTTT; CDR3 protein: CASRRTTDEIKAFF
J gene: TRBJ1-2; D gene: TRBD1; V gene: TRBV19; clone size: NA; CDR3 DNA: TGTGCCAGTAGTACCGGGGACAGCATCTACTATGGCTACACCTTC; CDR3 protein: CASSTGDSIYYGYTF
J gene: TRBJ2-2; D gene: NA; V gene: TRBV27; clone size: NA; CDR3 DNA: TGTGCCAGCAGTTTAAATGGAGCGGTGTATCACGGGGAGCTGTTTTTT; CDR3 protein: CASSLNGAVYHGELFF
J gene: TRBJ1-1; D gene: NA; V gene: TRBV2; clone size: NA; CDR3 DNA: TGTGCCAGCAGTTTCGGACAGACGAGTGAAGCTTTCTTT; CDR3 protein: CASSFGQTSEAFF
J gene: TRBJ2-2; D gene: TRBD2; V gene: TRBV11-2; clone size: NA; CDR3 DNA: TGTGCCAGCAGCCTTAGCGGGGGGAACACCGGGGAGCTGTTTTTT; CDR3 protein: CASSLSGGNTGELFF
J gene: TRBJ1-1; D gene: NA; V gene: TRBV11-3; clone size: NA; CDR3 DNA: TGTGCCAGCAGCCACAGCCTCGGTCCGGTGGTCACTGAAGCTTTCTTT; CDR3 protein: CASSHSLGPVVTEAFF
J gene: TRBJ2-7; D gene: NA; V gene: TRBV5-6; clone size: NA; CDR3 DNA: TGTGCCAGCAGCTTGACCCCCCGGGTCTACGAGCAGTACTTC; CDR3 protein: CASSLTPRVYEQYF
J gene: TRBJ2-3; D gene: NA; V gene: TRBV4-1; clone size: few; CDR3 DNA: TGCGCCAGCAGCCAAGAGCCGGTCAGGGCCGTGTCGGCAGATACGCAGTATTTT; CDR3 protein: CASSQEPVRAVSADTQYF
J gene: TRBJ2-7; D gene: TRBD2; V gene: TRBV6-5; clone size: NA; CDR3 DNA: TGTGCCAGCAGTTCTAGCGGGGGGGCCGCCTACGAGCAGTACTTC; CDR3 protein: CASSSSGGAAYEQYF
J gene: TRBJ1-2; D gene: TRBD1; V gene: TRBV10-2; clone size: NA; CDR3 DNA: TGCGCCAGCAGTGGACAGGGAGGAGGGTATGGCTACACCTTC; CDR3 protein: CASSGQGGGYGYTF
J gene: TRBJ1-2; D gene: NA; V gene: TRBV29-1; clone size: NA; CDR3 DNA: TGCAGCGTCTCAGGAAACTATGGCTACACCTTC; CDR3 protein: CSVSGNYGYTF
J gene: TRBJ1-1; D gene: NA; V gene: TRBV7-8; clone size: NA; CDR3 DNA: TGTGCCAGCAAACTGTGGGAGGGCCGGGGGATCGACACTGAAGCTTTCTTT; CDR3 protein: CASKLWEGRGIDTEAFF
J gene: TRBJ1-3; D gene: NA; V gene: TRBV4-1; clone size: NA; CDR3 DNA: TGCGCCAGCAGCCAAGACGGGGGCTCTGGAAACACCATATATTTT; CDR3 protein: CASSQDGGSGNTIYF
J gene: TRBJ2-1; D gene: TRBD2; V gene: TRBV19; clone size: NA; CDR3 DNA: TGTGCCAGTAGTAATAGCGGGGGGGCCGTCAATGAGCAGTTCTTC; CDR3 protein: CASSNSGGAVNEQFF
J gene: TRBJ1-1; D gene: NA; V gene: TRBV4-1; clone size: NA; CDR3 DNA: TGCGCCAGCAGCCAAGGAGCAGGGGTGGATCGGGCTTTCTTT; CDR3 protein: CASSQGAGVDRAFF
J gene: TRBJ2-1; D gene: NA; V gene: TRBV9; clone size: NA; CDR3 DNA: TGTGCCAGCAGCGTAGAAGGTACCCCGGAGTACAATGAGCAGTTCTTC; CDR3 protein: CASSVEGTPEYNEQFF
J gene: TRBJ1-2; D gene: NA; V gene: TRBV5-1; clone size: NA; CDR3 DNA: TGCGCCAGCAGCTTGAGGAGGGGCACTGATGGCTATGGCTACACCTTC; CDR3 protein: CASSLRRGTDGYGYTF
J gene: TRBJ2-4; D gene: NA; V gene: TRBV7-8; clone size: NA; CDR3 DNA: TGTGCCAGCAGCTTAAGTCGCCAGGGCCTAGCCAAAAACATTCAGTACTTC; CDR3 protein: CASSLSRQGLAKNIQYF
J gene: TRBJ2-7; D gene: TRBD2; V gene: TRBV5-4; clone size: NA; CDR3 DNA: TGTGCCAGCAGCTCCATGATGGCGGGGGGGATCTACGAGCAGTACTTC; CDR3 protein: CASSSMMAGGIYEQYF
J gene: TRBJ2-7; D gene: NA; V gene: TRBV25-1; clone size: NA; CDR3 DNA: TGTGCCAGCAGCCATATGGGGACTGCTAAAGAGCAGTACTTC; CDR3 protein: CASSHMGTAKEQYF
J gene: TRBJ1-1; D gene: NA; V gene: TRBV27; clone size: NA; CDR3 DNA: TGTGCCAGCAGTTTAAGGGCGGGGACTGAAGCTTTCTTT; CDR3 protein: CASSLRAGTEAFF
J gene: TRBJ1-1; D gene: TRBD1; V gene: TRBV7-8; clone size: NA; CDR3 DNA: TGTGCCAGCAGCTTAGTCTCGCCAGGGGGCTTCTCAAATACTGAAGCTTTCTTT; CDR3 protein: CASSLVSPGGFSNTEAFF
J gene: TRBJ2-4; D gene: NA; V gene: TRBV11-2; clone size: NA; CDR3 DNA: TGTGCCAGCAGCCGCTTGAAGGAGAGGGCCAAAAACATTCAGTACTTC; CDR3 protein: CASSRLKERAKNIQYF
J gene: TRBJ1-2; D gene: NA; V gene: TRBV6-1; clone size: NA; CDR3 DNA: TGTGCCAGCAGTGAATCCGGGGTGTGGGGCTACACCTTC; CDR3 protein: CASSESGVWGYTF
J gene: TRBJ2-7; D gene: NA; V gene: TRBV15; clone size: NA; CDR3 DNA: TGTGCCACCAGCGAACGGACGACAGGATTAAACGAGCAGTACTTC; CDR3 protein: CATSERTTGLNEQYF
J gene: TRBJ1-2; D gene: NA; V gene: TRBV27; clone size: once; CDR3 DNA: TGTGCCAGCAGTTTGATACAGGGTGGAGCTAACTATGGCTACACCTTC; CDR3 protein: CASSLIQGGANYGYTF
J gene: TRBJ1-4; D gene: TRBD1; V gene: TRBV15; clone size: NA; CDR3 DNA: TGTGCCACCAGCAGGTTAGGGGGCCCTGAAAAACTGTTTTTT; CDR3 protein: CATSRLGGPEKLFF
J gene: TRBJ2-7; D gene: NA; V gene: TRBV11-2; clone size: once; CDR3 DNA: TGTGCCAGCAGCCCCCTTCGGCAGGCCCTCTTGAAATACGAGCAGTACTTC; CDR3 protein: CASSPLRQALLKYEQYF
J gene: TRBJ2-3; D gene: TRBD2; V gene: TRBV7-9; clone size: NA; CDR3 DNA: TGTGCCAGCAGCAAGCGGGGGGCCGGGAGCACAGATACGCAGTATTTT; CDR3 protein: CASSKRGAGSTDTQYF
J gene: TRBJ1-2; D gene: NA; V gene: TRBV23-1; clone size: NA; CDR3 DNA: TGCGCCAGCAGTCAGCTCGGACAGACCTATGGCTACACCTTC; CDR3 protein: CASSQLGQTYGYTF
J gene: TRBJ2-7; D gene: TRBD2; V gene: TRBV7-2; clone size: NA; CDR3 DNA: TGTGCCAGCAGCTTATATGGGACTAGCGGGTCCTACGAGCAGTACTTC; CDR3 protein: CASSLYGTSGSYEQYF
J gene: TRBJ2-3; D gene: TRBD1; V gene: TRBV27; clone size: NA; CDR3 DNA: TGTGCCAGCAGGGACAGGGGGACAGATACGCAGTATTTT; CDR3 protein: CASRDRGTDTQYF
J gene: TRBJ1-2; D gene: TRBD1; V gene: TRBV19; clone size: NA; CDR3 DNA: TGTGCCAGTATCCGTCAGGGACAGGGGGCCGGTGGCTACACCTTC; CDR3 protein: CASIRQGQGAGGYTF
J gene: TRBJ2-1; D gene: TRBD1; V gene: TRBV9; clone size: once; CDR3 DNA: TGTGCCAGCAGCCGCGACAGGGGCGACTCTCGGTTCTTC; CDR3 protein: CASSRDRGDSRFF
J gene: TRBJ2-1; D gene: NA; V gene: TRBV10-1; clone size: NA; CDR3 DNA: TGCGCCAGCGCCCGGGGGGCGAATGGGTATGAGCAGTTCTTC; CDR3 protein: CASARGANGYEQFF
J gene: TRBJ2-2; D gene: TRBD1; V gene: TRBV5-5; clone size: NA; CDR3 DNA: TGTGCCAGCAGCACCTTTGACAGGGACAGCGGGGAGCTGTTTTTT; CDR3 protein: CASSTFDRDSGELFF
J gene: TRBJ2-2; D gene: TRBD1; V gene: TRBV9; clone size: few; CDR3 DNA: TGTGCCAGCAGCGTGGACAGGGGTAGTGTCGGGGAGCTGTTTTTT; CDR3 protein: CASSVDRGSVGELFF
J gene: TRBJ2-7; D gene: TRBD1; V gene: TRBV7-9; clone size: NA; CDR3 DNA: TGTGCCAGCAGCCGAGGGCGGACAGGGGTTTGGGACGAGCAGTACTTC; CDR3 protein: CASSRGRTGVWDEQYF
J gene: TRBJ2-1; D gene: NA; V gene: TRBV6-4; clone size: once; CDR3 DNA: TGTGCCAGCAGTGACTCGGAGGGAAATGAGCAGTTCTTC; CDR3 protein: CASSDSEGNEQFF